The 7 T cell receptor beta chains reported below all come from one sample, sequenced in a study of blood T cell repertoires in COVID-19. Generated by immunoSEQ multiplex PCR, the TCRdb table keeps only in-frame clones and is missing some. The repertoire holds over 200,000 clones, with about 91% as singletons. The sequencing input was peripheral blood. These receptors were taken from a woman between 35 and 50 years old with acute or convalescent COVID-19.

CDR3 region: CASSVDGGNTGELFF. The CDR3 region has the DNA TGTGCCAGCAGCGTAGACGGGGGAAACACCGGGGAGCTGTTTTTT. The gene calls are TRBV9 and TRBJ2-2, with D perhaps TRBD2 (6 bases). V was pared by 0 bases and J by 2 bases, with 8 bases between. Germline loops: CDR1 SGDLS, CDR2 YYNGEE. The CDR3 length is 15 residues.

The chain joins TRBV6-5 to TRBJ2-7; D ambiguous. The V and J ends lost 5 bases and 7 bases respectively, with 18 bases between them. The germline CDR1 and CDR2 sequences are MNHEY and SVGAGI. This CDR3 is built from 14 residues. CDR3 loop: CASSPSGVLGEQYV. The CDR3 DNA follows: TGTGCCAGCAGTCCAAGTGGAGTCCTTGGGGAGCAGTACGTC.

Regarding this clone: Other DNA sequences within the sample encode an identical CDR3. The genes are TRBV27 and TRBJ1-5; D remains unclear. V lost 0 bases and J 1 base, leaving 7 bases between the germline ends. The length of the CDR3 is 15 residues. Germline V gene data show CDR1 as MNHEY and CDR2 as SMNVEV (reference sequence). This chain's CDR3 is CASSLSAGSNQPQHF. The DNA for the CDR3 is TGTGCCAGCAGTTTATCGGCAGGAAGCAATCAGCCCCAGCATTTT.

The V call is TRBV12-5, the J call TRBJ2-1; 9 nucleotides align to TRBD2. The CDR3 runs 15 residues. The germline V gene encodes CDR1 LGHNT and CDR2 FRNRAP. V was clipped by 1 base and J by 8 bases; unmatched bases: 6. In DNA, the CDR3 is TGTGCTAGTGGTTTGGGACTAGCGGAGGCGGATGAGCAGTTCTTC. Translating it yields CASGLGLAEADEQFF. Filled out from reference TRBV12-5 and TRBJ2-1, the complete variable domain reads DARVTQTPRHKVTEMGQEVTMRCQPILGHNTVFWYRQTMMQGLELLAYFRNRAPLDDSGMPKDRFSAEMPDATLATLKIQPSEPRDSAVYFCASGLGLAEADEQFFGPGTRLTVL.

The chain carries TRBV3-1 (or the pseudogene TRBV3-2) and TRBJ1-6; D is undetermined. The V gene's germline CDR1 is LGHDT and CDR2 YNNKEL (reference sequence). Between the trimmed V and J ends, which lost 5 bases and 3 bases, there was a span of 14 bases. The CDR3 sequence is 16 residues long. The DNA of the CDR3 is TGTGCCAGCAGCGCCCGGCCGGAGTTCTATAATTCACCCCTCCACTTT. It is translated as CASSARPEFYNSPLHF.

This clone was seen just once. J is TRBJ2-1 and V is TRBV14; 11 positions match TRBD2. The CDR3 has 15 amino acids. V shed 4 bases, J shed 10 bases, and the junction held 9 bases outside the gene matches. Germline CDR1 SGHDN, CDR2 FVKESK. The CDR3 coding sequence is TGTGCCAGCAGCCCCGGGACTAGCGGCCTCGGGGAGCAGTTCTTC. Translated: CASSPGTSGLGEQFF. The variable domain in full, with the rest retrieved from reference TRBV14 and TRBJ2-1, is EAGVTQFPSHSVIEKGQTVTLRCDPISGHDNLYWYRRVMGKEIKFLLHFVKESKQDESGMPNNRFLAERTGGTYSTLKVQPAELEDSGVYFCASSPGTSGLGEQFFGPGTRLTVL.

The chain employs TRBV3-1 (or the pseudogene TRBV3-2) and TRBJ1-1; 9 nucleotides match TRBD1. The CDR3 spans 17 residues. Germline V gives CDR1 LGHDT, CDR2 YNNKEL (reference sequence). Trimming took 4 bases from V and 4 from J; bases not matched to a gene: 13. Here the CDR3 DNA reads TGTGCCAGCAGCCCCACCCCACAGCCGACAGGGGGCACTGAAGCTTTCTTT. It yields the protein CASSPTPQPTGGTEAFF.